This T cell receptor (beta chain) was found in a study of blood T cell repertoires in COVID-19. Across the whole study: Both acute and convalescent COVID-19 samples were obtained from the United States, Italy and Spain. In each case, the material was cDNA or gDNA derived from T cells, B-cell-depleted T cells, or PBMCs.

As processed by the authors: Estimation of nucleated cell counts relied on the amplification of reference gene primers. Repertoires were generated with immunoSEQ multiplex PCR, while TCRdb's copy carries only in-frame clones and drops some. D and trimming were read from the DNA, whereas the V and J calls and clone size are those reported in that table. Of 250,000 to 300,000 clones in the sample, about 87% were seen once. This clonotype originated in a woman aged 25 to 45 who had recovered from COVID-19. The material sequenced was peripheral blood.

CDR3 bases: TGCGCCAGCAGCTTTGGTGGGACAGGGGCCAGTGAGCAGTTCTTC. Protein sequence: CASSFGGTGASEQFF. J is TRBJ2-1 and V is TRBV5-1; 10 bases are shared with TRBD1. Germline lookup yields CDR1 SGHRS and CDR2 YFSETQ. The CDR3 contains 15 residues. Trimming at V came to 2 bases and at J to 9 bases, leaving 8 bases not matched to a gene. Full variable domain (rest looked up from reference TRBV5-1 and TRBJ2-1): KAGVTQTPRYLIKTRGQQVTLSCSPISGHRSVSWYQQTPGQGLQFLFEYFSETQRNKGNFPGRFSGRQFSNSRSEMNVSTLELGDSALYLCASSFGGTGASEQFFGPGTRLTVL.